One sample yielded the 18 T cell receptor beta chains listed below, sequenced in a study of blood T cells in healthy people across ages. Using a J-beta primer mix together with a sample-barcoded 5' primer, a second PCR was run for about 7 to 12 cycles. MiXCR, applied by TCRdb to the 5' RACE reads, yields one record per CDR3 protein. The sample includes fewer than 800,000 distinct CDR3 sequences, less than 40% of them seen just once. The sequenced sample consisted of blood. The receptors were gathered from an elderly woman in good health.

About this clonotype: Given a much more abundant clone one base away, this may be a read error. The chain links TRBV12-3 or TRBV12-4 to TRBJ2-5; 10 bases are shared with TRBD1. V was clipped by 7 bases and J by 5 bases; unmatched bases: 10. The CDR3 totals 15 residues. Here the CDR3 DNA reads TGTGCCAGCAAAATTGGGACAGGGGAGGGGGAGACCCAGTACTTC. It specifies CASKIGTGEGETQYF.

Many counts were recorded for this clonotype. V gene TRBV6-5 combines with J gene TRBJ2-7; no firm D call. This CDR3 has 12 amino acids. CDR1 is MNHEY and CDR2 is SVGAGI in the germline V gene. Trimming stripped 5 bases from V and 2 bases from J, with 7 bases between. CDR3 loop: CASSETAYEQYF. As DNA, the CDR3 is TGTGCCAGCAGTGAGACGGCCTACGAGCAGTACTTC.

The V and J genes are TRBV7-2 and TRBJ2-5; perhaps D is TRBD1 or TRBD2 (5 bases each). The CDR3 runs 15 residues. Trimming cost V 2 bases and J 1 base, with 11 bases left between them. Germline CDR1 and CDR2: SGHTA and FQGNSA. The CDR3: CASSLNMGTQETQYF. The CDR3, as DNA: TGTGCCAGCAGCTTAAATATGGGGACCCAAGAGACCCAGTACTTC.

The sample holds many counts of this clonotype. At one boundary the junction diverges from the germline segment, which might be a read error. This chain joins TRBV7-9 and TRBJ2-7; D possibly uses TRBD1 or TRBD2 (6 bases each). CDR1 SEHNR and CDR2 FQNEAQ come from the germline V gene (reference sequence). The CDR3 totals 15 residues. The DNA of the CDR3 is TGTGCCAGCAGCTCGGGGGCGGTCTTCTCCGACGAGCAGTACTTC. Residues: CASSSGAVFSDEQYF.

The rearrangement links TRBV10-2 to TRBJ2-5; D gene ambiguous. The V end was cut by 6 bases, the J end by 7 bases, with 9 bases between. The CDR3 covers 11 residues. From germline, CDR1 is WSHSY and CDR2 SAAADI. This CDR3 reads CASSGPGTQYF. The CDR3 coding sequence is TGCGCCAGCAGCGGACCAGGGACCCAGTACTTC.

This clonotype was observed a few times. This sequence joins TRBV10-3 and TRBJ1-2; 8 bases align to TRBD1. Trimming at V came to 7 bases and at J to 3 bases, leaving 4 bases not matched to a gene. This CDR3 contains 13 residues. Looked up from germline, CDR1 is ENHRY and CDR2 is SYGVKD. Here the CDR3 reads CAITEQGDYGYTF. CDR3 in DNA: TGTGCCATCACCGAACAGGGGGACTATGGCTACACCTTC.

This rearrangement joins TRBV20-1 to TRBJ1-1, with a possible D match to TRBD1 (6 bases). The CDR3 is 18 amino acids. The V gene's germline CDR1 is DFQATT and CDR2 SNEGSKA (reference sequence). V was pared by 8 bases and J by 4 bases, with 32 bases between. The CDR3 coding sequence is TGCAGTCCTCTTAGGTTGGGGACAACTAACTTCATGAGCACTGAAGCTTTCTTT. The encoded protein is CSPLRLGTTNFMSTEAFF.

This clonotype was picked up many times. The genes are TRBV20-1 and TRBJ1-5, with 12 bases that match TRBD1. V lost 1 base to trimming and J lost 6 bases; unmatched junction nucleotides: 4. Germline values: CDR1 DFQATT, CDR2 SNEGSKA (reference sequence). The CDR3 sequence is 15 residues long. The CDR3 region is CSARVGQGAAQPQHF. The CDR3 bases are TGCAGTGCTAGAGTGGGACAGGGGGCGGCTCAGCCCCAGCATTTT.

As to this clonotype: A single base separates this from a much larger clone, so it may be a read error. The chain carries TRBV12-3 or TRBV12-4 and TRBJ1-2; 7 bases align to TRBD1. The CDR3 spans 15 residues. The J segment lost 4 bases and the V segment lost 6 bases, leaving 11 bases of the junction unmatched. The CDR3 nucleotides are TGTGCCAGCAGCCTCAGCCAGGGGGTAGGCTATGGCTACACCTTC. Translating gives CASSLSQGVGYGYTF.

Ten or more counts support this clonotype. J is TRBJ2-7 and V is TRBV20-1; 9 bases line up with TRBD2. V was pared by 8 bases and J by 2 bases, with 10 bases of the junction left unmatched. CDR3 size: 14 residues. Germline V gene lookup returns CDR1 DFQATT and CDR2 SNEGSKA (reference sequence). The CDR3 loop reads CSSTPRLAAYEQYF. Here the CDR3 DNA reads TGCAGTTCCACCCCTAGACTAGCGGCCTACGAGCAGTACTTC.

The chain recombines TRBV3-1 with TRBJ1-2; 9 bases match TRBD1. V dropped 4 bases and J dropped 7; count of bases not matched to a gene: 13. CDR3 size: 16 residues. CDR1 is LGHDT, CDR2 YNNKEL, per germline (reference sequence). The CDR3 sequence is CASSREGTGNSGGYTF. CDR3 in DNA: TGTGCCAGCAGCCGGGAGGGGACAGGGAATTCGGGTGGCTACACCTTC.

In this sample, this clonotype turned up many times. J is TRBJ1-2 and V is TRBV5-1; TRBD1 is a possible D gene (6 bases). The CDR3 runs to 13 residues. The V end was cut by 1 base, the J end by 6 bases, with 10 bases between. The germline CDR1 and CDR2 sequences are SGHRS and YFSETQ. The CDR3 nucleotides are TGCGCCAGCAGCTTGTTGGCAGGGGATGGCTACACCTTC. Translation: CASSLLAGDGYTF.

Ten or more counts support this clonotype. This chain connects TRBV7-2 to TRBJ2-7; a weak D match, TRBD2 (6 bases). V lost 2 bases and J lost 3, with 8 bases in between. Germline CDR1 is SGHTA and CDR2 is FQGNSA. This CDR3 spans 13 amino acids. As DNA, the CDR3 is TGTGCCAGCAGCTTAATGGGGGGCTACGAGCAGTACTTC. Amino acids: CASSLMGGYEQYF.

The rearrangement links TRBV20-1 to TRBJ2-5, with TRBD1 matching 7 bases. The ends lost 5 bases at V and 0 bases at J; junction bases unmatched: 6. This CDR3 has 14 amino acids. Germline V lookup: CDR1 DFQATT, CDR2 SNEGSKA (reference sequence). CDR3 coding DNA: TGCAGTGCTCGGACCGGACAGGACCAAGAGACCCAGTACTTC. It translates to CSARTGQDQETQYF.

This clonotype has just a few counts. CDR3 sequence (DNA): TGCAGTGCCATACAGGGGGCGCTGACCGGGGAGCTGTTTTTT. The encoded protein is CSAIQGALTGELFF. This chain links TRBV20-1 with TRBJ2-2; 9 nucleotides align to TRBD1. Trimming at V came to 6 bases and at J to 5 bases, leaving 7 bases not matched to a gene. This CDR3 is built from 14 residues. Germline CDR1 DFQATT, CDR2 SNEGSKA (reference sequence).

This clonotype was detected many times. This sequence joins TRBV5-1 and TRBJ2-1; 8 nucleotides line up with TRBD1. V lost 4 bases, J lost 6 bases, and 6 bases stayed unmatched. CDR1 and CDR2 from the germline V gene are SGHRS and YFSETQ. This CDR3 has 14 amino acids. The CDR3 DNA is TGCGCCAGCAGCCCGGACAGGGTAAGCAATGAGCAGTTCTTC. Protein product: CASSPDRVSNEQFF. The full variable domain, completed using reference TRBV5-1 and TRBJ2-1, is KAGVTQTPRYLIKTRGQQVTLSCSPISGHRSVSWYQQTPGQGLQFLFEYFSETQRNKGNFPGRFSGRQFSNSRSEMNVSTLELGDSALYLCASSPDRVSNEQFFGPGTRLTVL.

This chain uses TRBV3-1 with TRBJ2-3; D might be TRBD2 (6 bases). The germline V gene encodes CDR1 LGHDT and CDR2 YNNKEL (reference sequence). V was shortened by 1 base and J by 2 bases, with 19 bases between the two germline ends. The CDR3 has 18 amino acids. The CDR3 loop is CASSQAPGLLRLTDTQYF. The CDR3 DNA is TGTGCCAGCAGCCAAGCCCCGGGACTCCTGAGACTCACAGATACGCAGTATTTT.

This clonotype was counted many times. This chain uses TRBV7-9 with TRBJ2-1, with D tentatively TRBD1 (5 bases). This CDR3 is 12 amino acids long. Germline CDR1 is SEHNR and CDR2 is FQNEAQ (reference sequence). V gave up 5 bases and J gave up 5 bases, with 7 bases separating them. The CDR3 DNA reads TGTGCCAGCAGCCTCAGGGACAATGAGCAGTTCTTC. This codes for CASSLRDNEQFF.